Presented here are 19 T cell receptor beta chains from one specimen sequenced in a study of blood T cell repertoires in COVID-19. Libraries were prepared by immunoSEQ multiplex PCR; TCRdb keeps only in-frame clonotypes and omits some of them. The top ten clones hold less than 2.5% of a sample with 280,000 or so clones, roughly 88% of them seen once. The sample comprised PBMCs or T cells enriched from blood (not recorded which). The receptors originated from a man aged 25-45 years who had recovered from COVID-19.

CDR3 sequence (DNA): TGTGCCAGCAGCCACGAGGAGGGGCTGCATACGCAGTATTTT. It yields the protein CASSHEEGLHTQYF. V usage is TRBV3-1 (or the pseudogene TRBV3-2) and J usage is TRBJ2-3, with a tentative D call TRBD2 (6 bases). The CDR3 is made up of 14 amino acids. Germline V gene data show CDR1 as LGHDT and CDR2 as YNNKEL (reference sequence). V lost 3 bases to trimming and J lost 7 bases, with 14 bases between them.

The J gene is TRBJ2-2, the V gene TRBV7-2; weak D call: TRBD2 (5 bases). Germline V lookup: CDR1 SGHTA, CDR2 FQGNSA. The CDR3 extends over 15 amino acids. Between the trimmed V and J ends, which lost 5 bases and 1 base, there was a span of 11 bases. CDR3 DNA: TGTGCCAGCAGCAACGGACTTATGAACACCGGGGAGCTGTTTTTT. The encoded protein is CASSNGLMNTGELFF.

The rearrangement links TRBV15 to TRBJ1-5; D is uncertain. V was shortened by 5 bases and J by 6 bases, with 11 bases between the two germline ends. The CDR3 runs to 13 residues. The germline gives CDR1 LNHNV, CDR2 YYDKDF (reference sequence). This CDR3 reads CATSRPGSQPQHF. DNA for the CDR3: TGTGCCACCAGCCGTCCTGGGAGTCAGCCCCAGCATTTT.

The V gene is TRBV3-1 (or the pseudogene TRBV3-2), the J gene TRBJ2-7; 7 positions agree with TRBD1. Germline trimming cut 4 bases from V and 2 bases from J; bases unmatched to any gene: 8. Germline assignment: CDR1 LGHDT and CDR2 YNNKEL (reference sequence). The CDR3 runs to 15 residues. The CDR3 DNA sequence: TGTGCCAGCAGCCTCCTGACAGGGTTAGCCTACGAGCAGTACTTC. It is translated as CASSLLTGLAYEQYF.

This chain links TRBV5-1 with TRBJ1-1, with 8 bases that match TRBD1. After removal of 3 bases from V and 1 base from J, the junction contained 5 bases not matched to a gene. Germline V gives CDR1 SGHRS, CDR2 YFSETQ. This CDR3 region has 15 residues. CDR3 in amino acids: CASSYQGATNTEAFF. The CDR3 DNA reads TGCGCCAGCAGCTATCAGGGGGCAACGAACACTGAAGCTTTCTTT.

This rearrangement joins TRBV18 to TRBJ1-3; 7 bases align to TRBD1. The CDR3 spans 15 residues. The V segment lost 6 bases and the J segment 2 bases; nucleotides outside the gene matches: 7. Germline lookup yields CDR1 KGHSH and CDR2 LQKENI. For the CDR3, the DNA is TGTGCCAGCTCGCCCGGACAGGCAACTGGAAACACCATATATTTT. Translation: CASSPGQATGNTIYF.

In this sample, this clone turned up once. This chain joins TRBV4-2 and TRBJ2-3, with D perhaps TRBD2 (6 bases). Germline V CDR1 and CDR2: LGHNA, YNFKEQ. The length of the CDR3 is 16 residues. Deletions cut 0 bases from V and 4 bases from J, with 14 bases between. CDR3 residues: CASSQDERRGPDTQYF. The CDR3 DNA sequence: TGTGCCAGCAGCCAAGATGAAAGGCGGGGCCCAGATACGCAGTATTTT.

The CDR3 sequence is CASSRDRLDSPLHF. Here the CDR3 DNA reads TGTGCCAGCAGTCGAGACAGGCTGGATTCACCCCTCCACTTT. This sequence joins TRBV6-5 and TRBJ1-6; D possibly corresponds to TRBD1 (6 bases). The CDR3 consists of 14 residues. Germline V CDR1 and CDR2: MNHEY, SVGAGI. Trimming pared 5 bases from V and 8 bases from J, leaving 13 bases between.

The V and J genes are TRBV19 and TRBJ1-2, with 10 bases fitting TRBD1. V trimming: 4 bases; J trimming: 2 bases; junction bases outside the gene matches: 4. The CDR3 sequence is 15 residues long. Germline lookup yields CDR1 LNHDA and CDR2 SQIVND (reference sequence). CDR3 sequence (DNA): TGTGCCAGTAGTACGGCGGGACAGGGGAACTATGGCTACACCTTC. The encoded protein is CASSTAGQGNYGYTF.

This clone was seen more than once but under ten times. This chain links TRBV13 with TRBJ1-3; D unresolved. Trimming removed 3 bases from V and 0 bases from J, with 6 bases in between. Germline V gene lookup returns CDR1 PRHDT and CDR2 FYEKMQ (reference sequence). The CDR3 is 14 residues long. The CDR3 sequence: CASSFGSSGNTIYF. The CDR3 DNA follows: TGTGCCAGCAGCTTCGGGAGCTCTGGAAACACCATATATTTT.

The chain joins TRBV12-3 or TRBV12-4 to TRBJ1-5; a weak D match, TRBD1 (5 bases). Trimming shortened V by 3 bases and J by 9 bases, and 12 bases separated the two germline ends. The CDR3 has 13 amino acids. The CDR3 DNA sequence: TGTGCCAGCAGTTTTGCAGGGAGGCCGCCCCAGCATTTT. It codes for CASSFAGRPPQHF.

The chain recombines TRBV30 with TRBJ1-1; D unclear. Germline V gene data show CDR1 as GTSNPN and CDR2 as SVGIG (reference sequence). V gave up 2 bases and J gave up 11 bases, with 6 bases separating them. The CDR3 loop spans 9 amino acids. CDR3: CAWSPGAFF. The DNA of the CDR3 is TGTGCCTGGAGTCCGGGGGCTTTCTTT. The variable domain in full, completed from reference TRBV30 and TRBJ1-1, reads SQTIHQWPATLVQPVGSPLSLECTVEGTSNPNLYWYRQAAGRGLQLLFYSVGIGQISSEVPQNLSASRPQDRQFILSSKKLLLSDSGFYLCAWSPGAFFGQGTRLTVV.

The sample holds a few counts of this clone. The rearrangement links TRBV24-1 to TRBJ2-2; 11 bases line up with TRBD1. Germline CDR1 is KGHDR and CDR2 is SFDVKD. Unmatched junction bases numbered 1, after V lost 9 bases and J lost 2 bases. This CDR3 contains 14 residues. This CDR3 is CATRTGGNTGELFF. CDR3 coding DNA: TGTGCCACCCGGACAGGGGGCAACACCGGGGAGCTGTTTTTT.

The CDR3 bases are TGTGCCAGCAGCGTATCGGACAGGGTGGAGGAAAAACTGTTTTTT. Its protein product is CASSVSDRVEEKLFF. The chain recombines TRBV9 with TRBJ1-4, with TRBD1 matching 8 bases. CDR3 size: 15 residues. The V and J ends lost 1 base and 8 bases, in that order; junction bases with no gene match: 7. Germline V gene sequence: CDR1 SGDLS, CDR2 YYNGEE. Full variable domain (rest looked up from reference TRBV9 and TRBJ1-4): DSGVTQTPKHLITATGQRVTLRCSPRSGDLSVYWYQQSLDQGLQFLIQYYNGEERAKGNILERFSAQQFPDLHSELNLSSLELGDSALYFCASSVSDRVEEKLFFGSGTQLSVL.

This chain links TRBV5-6 with TRBJ1-3; tentative D call: TRBD1 (5 bases). Germline CDR1 is SGHDT and CDR2 is YYEEEE. Trimming cost V 3 bases and J 0 bases, with 13 bases left between them. The CDR3 spans 16 residues. The CDR3 nucleotides read TGTGCCAGCAGCTCAGGGCCCCAGAGCTCTGGAAACACCATATATTTT. Its protein is CASSSGPQSSGNTIYF.

V and J are TRBV12-5 and TRBJ1-2, with D possibly TRBD1 on 5 matching bases. Germline CDR1 is LGHNT and CDR2 is FRNRAP. Trimming pared 6 bases from V and 1 base from J, leaving 18 bases between. The CDR3 sequence is 16 residues long. In DNA form, the CDR3 reads TGTGCTAGTGGCAATCCGGGACTTCTAATTAACTATGGCTACACCTTC. It is translated as CASGNPGLLINYGYTF.

This clone was counted only a few times. The chain has TRBV19 and TRBJ1-6; D not certain. The CDR3 covers 17 residues. Per the germline V gene, CDR1 is LNHDA and CDR2 is SQIVND (reference sequence). The germline V and J ends were trimmed by 2 bases and 0 bases, with 11 bases remaining between them. The CDR3 region is CASSISGTRSYNSPLHF. The CDR3 nucleotides are TGTGCCAGTAGTATATCTGGCACCCGCTCCTATAATTCACCCCTCCACTTT.

The chain is built from TRBV5-3 and TRBJ1-5, with 9 bases that match TRBD1. TRBV5-3 is an ORF; its function is uncertain. The CDR3 spans 17 residues. The V and J ends lost 2 bases and 2 bases, in that order; junction bases with no gene match: 8. CDR3 region: CARSLGTGKGGNQPQHF. For the CDR3, the DNA is TGTGCCAGAAGCTTAGGGACAGGGAAGGGAGGCAATCAGCCCCAGCATTTT.

The chain links TRBV6-2 or TRBV6-3 to TRBJ1-6, with D maybe TRBD1 (6 bases). Trimming pared 4 bases from V and 7 bases from J, leaving 11 bases between. This CDR3 is built from 14 residues. CDR1 is MNHEY and CDR2 is SVGEGT in the germline V gene. The CDR3 nucleotides are TGTGCCAGCAGTTTTCGACAGGCCAATTCACCCCTCCACTTT. Translating gives CASSFRQANSPLHF.